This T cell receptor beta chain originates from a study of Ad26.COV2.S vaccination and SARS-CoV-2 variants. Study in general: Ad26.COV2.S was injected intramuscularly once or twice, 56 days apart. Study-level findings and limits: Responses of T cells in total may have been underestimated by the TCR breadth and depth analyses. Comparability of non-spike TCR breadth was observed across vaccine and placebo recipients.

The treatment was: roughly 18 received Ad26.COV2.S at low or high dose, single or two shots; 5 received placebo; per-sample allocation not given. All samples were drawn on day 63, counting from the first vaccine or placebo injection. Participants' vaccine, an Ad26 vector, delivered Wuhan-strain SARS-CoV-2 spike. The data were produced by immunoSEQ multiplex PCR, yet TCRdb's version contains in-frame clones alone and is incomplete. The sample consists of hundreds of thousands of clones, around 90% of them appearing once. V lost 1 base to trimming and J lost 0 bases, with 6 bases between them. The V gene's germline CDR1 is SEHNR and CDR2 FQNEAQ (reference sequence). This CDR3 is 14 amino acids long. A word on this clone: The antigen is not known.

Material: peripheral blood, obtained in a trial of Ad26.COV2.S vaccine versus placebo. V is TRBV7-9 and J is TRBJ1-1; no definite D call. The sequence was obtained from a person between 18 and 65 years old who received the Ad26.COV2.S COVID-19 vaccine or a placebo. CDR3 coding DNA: TGTGCCAGCAGCTTAGGACTGCTGAACACTGAAGCTTTCTTT. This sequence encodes CASSLGLLNTEAFF. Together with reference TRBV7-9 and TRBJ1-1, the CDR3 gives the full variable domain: DTGVSQNPRHKITKRGQNVTFRCDPISEHNRLYWYRQTLGQGPEFLTYFQNEAQLEKSRLLSDRFSAERPKGSFSTLEIQRTEQGDSAMYLCASSLGLLNTEAFFGQGTRLTVV.